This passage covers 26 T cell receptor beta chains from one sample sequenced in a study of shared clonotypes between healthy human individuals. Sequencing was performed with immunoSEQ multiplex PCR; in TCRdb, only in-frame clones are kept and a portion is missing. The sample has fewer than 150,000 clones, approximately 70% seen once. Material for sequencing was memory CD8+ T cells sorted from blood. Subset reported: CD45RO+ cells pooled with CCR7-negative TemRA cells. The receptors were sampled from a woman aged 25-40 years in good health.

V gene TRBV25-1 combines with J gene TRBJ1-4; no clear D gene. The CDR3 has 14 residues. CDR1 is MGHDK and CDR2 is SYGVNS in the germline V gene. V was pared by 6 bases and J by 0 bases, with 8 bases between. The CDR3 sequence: CASRETATNEKLFF. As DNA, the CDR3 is TGTGCCAGCAGGGAGACTGCAACTAATGAAAAACTGTTTTTT.

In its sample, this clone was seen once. The CDR3 sequence: CASWGGRFGRPQHF. The CDR3 DNA follows: TGTGCCAGTTGGGGGGGGCGGTTCGGACGGCCCCAGCATTTT. The chain couples TRBV19 to TRBJ1-5; TRBD1 might be the D (6 bases). This CDR3 comprises 14 residues. Trimming removed 8 bases at V and 9 bases at J, with 20 bases between. Germline V gene lookup returns CDR1 LNHDA and CDR2 SQIVND (reference sequence). The whole variable domain, remainder taken from reference TRBV19 and TRBJ1-5, is DGGITQSPKYLFRKEGQNVTLSCEQNLNHDAMYWYRQDPGQGLRLIYYSQIVNDFQKGDIAEGYSVSREKKESFPLTVTSAQKNPTAFYLCASWGGRFGRPQHFGDGTRLSIL.

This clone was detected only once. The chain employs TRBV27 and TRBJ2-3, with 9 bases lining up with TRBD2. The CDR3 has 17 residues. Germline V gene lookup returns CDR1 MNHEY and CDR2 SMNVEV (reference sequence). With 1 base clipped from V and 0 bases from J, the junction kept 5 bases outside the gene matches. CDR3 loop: CASSLYLAGTSTDTQYF. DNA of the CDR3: TGTGCCAGCAGTTTATACCTAGCGGGAACCAGCACAGATACGCAGTATTTT.

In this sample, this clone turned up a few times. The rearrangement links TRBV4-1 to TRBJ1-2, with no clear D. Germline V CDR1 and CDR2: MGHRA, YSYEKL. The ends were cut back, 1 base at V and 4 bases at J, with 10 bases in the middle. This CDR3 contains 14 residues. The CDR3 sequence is CASSQVASFYGYTF. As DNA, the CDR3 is TGCGCCAGCAGCCAAGTCGCCAGCTTCTATGGCTACACCTTC.

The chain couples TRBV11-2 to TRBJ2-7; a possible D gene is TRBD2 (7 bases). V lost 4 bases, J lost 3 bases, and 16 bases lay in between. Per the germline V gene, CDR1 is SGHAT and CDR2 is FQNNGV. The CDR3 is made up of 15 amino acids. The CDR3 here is CASSWGAGALYEQYF. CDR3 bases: TGTGCCAGCAGCTGGGGGGCGGGAGCCCTCTACGAGCAGTACTTC.

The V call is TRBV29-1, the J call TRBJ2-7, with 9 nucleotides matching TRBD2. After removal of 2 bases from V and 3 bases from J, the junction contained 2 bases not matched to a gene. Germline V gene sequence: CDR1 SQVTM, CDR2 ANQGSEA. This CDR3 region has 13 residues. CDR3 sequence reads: CSVELAGFYEQYF. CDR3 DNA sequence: TGCAGCGTTGAACTAGCGGGGTTCTACGAGCAGTACTTC.

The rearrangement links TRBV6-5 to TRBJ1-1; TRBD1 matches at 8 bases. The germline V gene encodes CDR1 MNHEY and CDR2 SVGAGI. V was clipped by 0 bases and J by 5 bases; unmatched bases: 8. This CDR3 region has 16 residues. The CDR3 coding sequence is TGTGCCAGCAGTTACTCCCGGACAGGGAGCCTGACTGAAGCTTTCTTT. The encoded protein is CASSYSRTGSLTEAFF.

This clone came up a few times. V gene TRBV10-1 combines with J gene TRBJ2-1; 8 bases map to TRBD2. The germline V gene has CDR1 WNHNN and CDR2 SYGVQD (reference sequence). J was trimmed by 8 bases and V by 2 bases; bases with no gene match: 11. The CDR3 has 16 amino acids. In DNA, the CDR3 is TGCGCCAGCAGTGAGGCGGTAGCGGGATCGTTGGATGAGCAGTTCTTC. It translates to CASSEAVAGSLDEQFF.

The CDR3 sequence is CASSFPGLSYEQYF. CDR3 nucleotide sequence: TGTGCCAGCAGCTTCCCCGGACTGTCCTACGAGCAGTACTTC. This chain uses TRBV11-1 with TRBJ2-7, with D possibly being TRBD2 (5 bases). The length of the CDR3 is 14 residues. Between the trimmed V and J ends, which lost 3 bases and 1 base, there was a span of 10 bases. Germline V gene sequence: CDR1 SGHAT, CDR2 FQDESV (reference sequence).

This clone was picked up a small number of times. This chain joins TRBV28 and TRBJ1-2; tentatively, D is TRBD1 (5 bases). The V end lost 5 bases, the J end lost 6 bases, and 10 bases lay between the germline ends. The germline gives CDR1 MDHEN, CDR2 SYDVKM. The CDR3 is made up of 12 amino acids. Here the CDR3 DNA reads TGTGCCAGCAGTGGACCAGGGAATGGCTACACCTTC. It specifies CASSGPGNGYTF.

In DNA, the CDR3 is TGCAGCGTTCTTCAGGGGATTCAGTTCTTC. It encodes CSVLQGIQFF. V usage is TRBV29-1 and J usage is TRBJ2-1; a possible D gene is TRBD1 (6 bases). Germline V gene sequence: CDR1 SQVTM, CDR2 ANQGSEA. CDR3 length: 10 amino acids. Trimming cost V 5 bases and J 13 bases, with 12 bases left between them.

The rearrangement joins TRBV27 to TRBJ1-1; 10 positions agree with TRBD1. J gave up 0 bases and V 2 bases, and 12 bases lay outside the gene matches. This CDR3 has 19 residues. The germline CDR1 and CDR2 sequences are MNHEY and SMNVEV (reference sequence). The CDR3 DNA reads TGTGCCAGCAGTTTACAGAGAGGGACAGGGGCATATATGAACACTGAAGCTTTCTTT. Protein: CASSLQRGTGAYMNTEAFF.

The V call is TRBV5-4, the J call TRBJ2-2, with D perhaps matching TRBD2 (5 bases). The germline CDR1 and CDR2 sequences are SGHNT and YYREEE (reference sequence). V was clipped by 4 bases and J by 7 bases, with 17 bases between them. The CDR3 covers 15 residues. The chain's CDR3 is CASSIGGRRVGELFF. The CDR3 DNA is TGTGCCAGCAGCATCGGCGGGCGCCGAGTCGGGGAGCTGTTTTTT.

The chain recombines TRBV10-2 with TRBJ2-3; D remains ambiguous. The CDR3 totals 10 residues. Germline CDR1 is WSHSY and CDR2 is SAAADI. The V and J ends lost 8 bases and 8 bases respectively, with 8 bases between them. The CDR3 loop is CASSAGTQYF. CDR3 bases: TGCGCCAGCTCGGCCGGTACGCAGTATTTT.

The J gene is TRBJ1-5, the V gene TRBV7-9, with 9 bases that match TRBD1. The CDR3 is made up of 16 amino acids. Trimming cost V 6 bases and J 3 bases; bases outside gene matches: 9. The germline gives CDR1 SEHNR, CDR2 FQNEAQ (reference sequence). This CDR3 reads CASSFSGQGLNQPQHF. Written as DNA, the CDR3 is TGTGCCAGCAGTTTTTCGGGACAGGGCCTCAATCAGCCCCAGCATTTT. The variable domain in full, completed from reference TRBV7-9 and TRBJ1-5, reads DTGVSQNPRHKITKRGQNVTFRCDPISEHNRLYWYRQTLGQGPEFLTYFQNEAQLEKSRLLSDRFSAERPKGSFSTLEIQRTEQGDSAMYLCASSFSGQGLNQPQHFGDGTRLSIL.

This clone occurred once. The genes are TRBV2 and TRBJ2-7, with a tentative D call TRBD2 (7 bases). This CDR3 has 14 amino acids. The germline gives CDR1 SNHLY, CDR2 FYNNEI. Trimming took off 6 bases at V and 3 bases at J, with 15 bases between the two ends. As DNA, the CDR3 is TGTGCCAGCAGCGAAAGGGGGACTAACTACGAGCAGTACTTC. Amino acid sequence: CASSERGTNYEQYF.

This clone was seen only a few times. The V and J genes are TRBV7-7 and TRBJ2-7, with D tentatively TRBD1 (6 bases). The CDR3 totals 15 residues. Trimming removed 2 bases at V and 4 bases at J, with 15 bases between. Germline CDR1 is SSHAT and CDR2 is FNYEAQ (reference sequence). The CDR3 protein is CASSLRRGPLYEQYF. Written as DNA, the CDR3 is TGTGCCAGCAGCTTACGCAGGGGCCCCCTTTACGAGCAGTACTTC.

The CDR3 sequence is CASSIWTRDNIFLNEKLFF. CDR3 sequence (DNA): TGTGCCAGTAGTATTTGGACCCGGGACAATATTTTCCTTAATGAAAAACTGTTTTTT. J is TRBJ1-4 and V is TRBV19, with D tentatively TRBD1 (6 bases). Trimming pared 3 bases from V and 4 bases from J, leaving 24 bases between. Per the germline V gene, CDR1 is LNHDA and CDR2 is SQIVND (reference sequence). This CDR3 spans 19 amino acids.

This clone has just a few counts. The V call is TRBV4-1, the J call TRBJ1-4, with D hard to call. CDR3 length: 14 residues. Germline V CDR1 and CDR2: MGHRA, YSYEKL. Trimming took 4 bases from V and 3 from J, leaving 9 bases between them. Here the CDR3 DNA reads TGCGCCAGCAGCCCAGTTTTAGCTAATGAAAAACTGTTTTTT. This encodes CASSPVLANEKLFF.

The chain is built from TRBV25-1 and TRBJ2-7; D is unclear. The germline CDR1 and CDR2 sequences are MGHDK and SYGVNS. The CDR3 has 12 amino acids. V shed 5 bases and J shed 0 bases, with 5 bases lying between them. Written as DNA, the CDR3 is TGTGCCAGCAGTCGGAGCTCCTACGAGCAGTACTTC. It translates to CASSRSSYEQYF.

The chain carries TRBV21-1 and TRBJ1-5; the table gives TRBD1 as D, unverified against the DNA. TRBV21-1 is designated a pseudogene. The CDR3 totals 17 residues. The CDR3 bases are TGTGCCAGCACCTCAAAAGGGACATCCGATAGCAATCAGCCCCAGCATTTT. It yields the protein CASTSKGTSDSNQPQHF.

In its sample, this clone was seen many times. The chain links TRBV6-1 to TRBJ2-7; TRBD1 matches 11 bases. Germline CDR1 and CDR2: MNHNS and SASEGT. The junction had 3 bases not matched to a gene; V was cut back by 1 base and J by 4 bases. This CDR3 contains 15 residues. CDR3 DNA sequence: TGTGCCAGCAGTGAAGAAGGGACAGGGGGGTACGAGCAGTACTTC. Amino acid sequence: CASSEEGTGGYEQYF.

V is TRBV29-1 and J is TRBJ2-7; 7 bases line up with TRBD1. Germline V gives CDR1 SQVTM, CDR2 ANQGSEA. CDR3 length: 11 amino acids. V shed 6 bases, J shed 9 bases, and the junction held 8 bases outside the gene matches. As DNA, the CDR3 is TGCAGCGTGCGACAGGGCCTCGGGCAGTACTTC. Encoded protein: CSVRQGLGQYF.

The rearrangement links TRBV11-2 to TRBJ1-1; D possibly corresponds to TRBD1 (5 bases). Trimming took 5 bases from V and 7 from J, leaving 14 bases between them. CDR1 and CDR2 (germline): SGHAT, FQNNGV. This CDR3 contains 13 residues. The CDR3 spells CASSRDEYIEAFF. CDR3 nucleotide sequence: TGTGCCAGCAGCAGGGACGAGTATATTGAAGCTTTCTTT.

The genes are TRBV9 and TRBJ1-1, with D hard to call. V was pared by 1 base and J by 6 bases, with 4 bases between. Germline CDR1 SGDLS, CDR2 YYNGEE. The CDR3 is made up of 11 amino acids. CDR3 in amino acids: CASSVSPEAFF. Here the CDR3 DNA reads TGTGCCAGCAGCGTATCCCCTGAAGCTTTCTTT.

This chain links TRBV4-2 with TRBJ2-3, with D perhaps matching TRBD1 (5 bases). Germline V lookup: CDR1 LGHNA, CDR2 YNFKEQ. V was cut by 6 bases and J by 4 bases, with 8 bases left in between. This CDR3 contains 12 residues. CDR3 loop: CASRQVADTQYF. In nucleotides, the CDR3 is TGTGCCAGCAGACAGGTTGCAGATACGCAGTATTTT.